The entry below describes one TCR beta chain. What it recognizes is unknown. This CDR3 region has 16 residues. TCRdb's table, derived via immunoSEQ multiplex PCR, lists solely in-frame clones and lacks some. The repertoire has about 82,000 clones, 70% to 90% of them found once; the top ten carry around 0.88%. The data are from a study of OX40 agonist ivuxolimab in advanced cancers. Study-wide context: Three dose-escalation patients had partial responses: one with hepatocellular carcinoma and two with cutaneous melanoma. Findings and limits, study-wide: The study observed clonal expansion of CD4+ and CD8+ blood T cells by week 6 at 0.1 to 3.0 mg/kg.

This receptor was obtained from an adult with an advanced solid tumor such as melanoma, head and neck, liver or kidney cancer. This chain connects TRBV12-1 to TRBJ1-4; the DNA was not compared with TRBD1, the D call given in the table. TRBV12-1 represents a pseudogene. Sequencing used CD4+ or CD8+ T cells sorted from blood, obtained in a trial of the OX40 agonist ivuxolimab. In nucleotides, the CDR3 is TGTGCCAGCAGCACAGGGAAGGTGACAACTAATGAAAAACTGTTTTTT. Encoded protein: CASSTGKVTTNEKLFF.